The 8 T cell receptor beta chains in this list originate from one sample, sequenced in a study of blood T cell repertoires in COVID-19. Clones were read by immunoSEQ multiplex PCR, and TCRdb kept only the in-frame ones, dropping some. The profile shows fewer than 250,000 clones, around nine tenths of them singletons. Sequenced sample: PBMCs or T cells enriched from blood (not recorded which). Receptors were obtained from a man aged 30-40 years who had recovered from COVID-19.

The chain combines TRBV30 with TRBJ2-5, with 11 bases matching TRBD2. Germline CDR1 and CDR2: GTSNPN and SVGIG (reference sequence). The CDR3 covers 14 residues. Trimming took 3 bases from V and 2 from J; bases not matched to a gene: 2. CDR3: CAWRLAGEQETQYF. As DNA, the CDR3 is TGTGCCTGGAGACTAGCGGGAGAACAAGAGACCCAGTACTTC.

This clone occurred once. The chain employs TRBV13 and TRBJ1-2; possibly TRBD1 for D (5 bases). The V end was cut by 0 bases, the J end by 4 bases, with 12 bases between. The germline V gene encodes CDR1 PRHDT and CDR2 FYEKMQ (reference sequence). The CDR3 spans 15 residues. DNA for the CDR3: TGTGCCAGCAGCTTAGGCCTTGGGGGGGGCTATGGCTACACCTTC. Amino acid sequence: CASSLGLGGGYGYTF.

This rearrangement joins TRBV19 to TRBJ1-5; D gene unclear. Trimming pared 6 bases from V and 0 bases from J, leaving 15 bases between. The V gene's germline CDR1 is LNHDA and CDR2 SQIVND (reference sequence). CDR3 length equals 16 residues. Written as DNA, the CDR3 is TGTGCCAGTAGCGGACTCGGGCAACTTAGCAATCAGCCCCAGCATTTT. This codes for CASSGLGQLSNQPQHF.

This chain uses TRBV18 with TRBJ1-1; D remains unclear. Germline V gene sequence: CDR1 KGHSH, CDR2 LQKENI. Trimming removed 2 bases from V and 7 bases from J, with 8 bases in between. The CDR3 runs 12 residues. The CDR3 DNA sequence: TGTGCCAGCTCACCATGGACTGATGAAGCTTTCTTT. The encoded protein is CASSPWTDEAFF.

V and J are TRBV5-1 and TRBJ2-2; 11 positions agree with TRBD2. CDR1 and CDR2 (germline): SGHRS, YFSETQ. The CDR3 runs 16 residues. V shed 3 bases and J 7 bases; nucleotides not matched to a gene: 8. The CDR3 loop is CASSSLAGGHIGELFF. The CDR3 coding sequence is TGCGCCAGCAGCTCCTTAGCGGGGGGGCATATCGGGGAGCTGTTTTTT.

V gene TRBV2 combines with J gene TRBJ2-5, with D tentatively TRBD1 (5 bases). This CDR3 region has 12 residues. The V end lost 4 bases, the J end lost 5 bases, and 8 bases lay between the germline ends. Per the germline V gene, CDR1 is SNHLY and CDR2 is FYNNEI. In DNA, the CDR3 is TGTGCCAGCAGTGCAGGGTCGGAGACCCAGTACTTC. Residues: CASSAGSETQYF. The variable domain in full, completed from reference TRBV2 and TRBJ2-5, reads EPEVTQTPSHQVTQMGQEVILRCVPISNHLYFYWYRQILGQKVEFLVSFYNNEISEKSEIFDDQFSVERPDGSNFTLKIRSTKLEDSAMYFCASSAGSETQYFGPGTRLLVL.

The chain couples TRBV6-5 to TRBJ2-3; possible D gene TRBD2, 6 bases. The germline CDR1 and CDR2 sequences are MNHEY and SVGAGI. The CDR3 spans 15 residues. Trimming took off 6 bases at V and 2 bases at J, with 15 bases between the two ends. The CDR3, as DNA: TGTGCCAGCAGACCCCGAGGGACTCTCACAGATACGCAGTATTTT. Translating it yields CASRPRGTLTDTQYF.

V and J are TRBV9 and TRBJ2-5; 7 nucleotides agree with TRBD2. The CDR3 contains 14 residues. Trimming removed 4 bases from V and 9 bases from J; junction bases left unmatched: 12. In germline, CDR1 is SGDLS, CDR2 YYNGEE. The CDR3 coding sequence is TGTGCCAGCAGCCCAACCCTAGGACTAGTGGCCCAGTACTTC. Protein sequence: CASSPTLGLVAQYF.